This T cell receptor (beta chain) emerged from a study of blood T cells in healthy people across ages. Note on this clonotype: An end of the junction does not agree with germline; a read error may underlie this.

Then a second PCR, running about 7 to 11 cycles, was carried out with a sample-barcoded 5' primer and a J-beta primer mix. Each cDNA molecule was tagged by a template-switch adaptor with 12 random nucleotides. Each CDR3 protein gets one entry after TCRdb re-called the 5' RACE reads with MiXCR. The table shows 800,000 to 1,300,000 distinct CDR3 sequences, with around 27% occurring only once. The CDR3 is 15 amino acids. The germline V gene has CDR1 DFQATT and CDR2 SNEGSKA (reference sequence). The same sample was also used in a study of T cells of mothers and their children.

The receptor's source is a girl aged 2-15 years in good health. Sequencing was done on a sample of blood. The chain recombines TRBV20-1 with TRBJ1-1; D is possibly TRBD1 (5 bases). The CDR3 coding sequence is TGCAGTGCTAGATCTCGGGGGATTATGAACACTGGAGCTTTCTTT. Its translation: CSARSRGIMNTGAFF.